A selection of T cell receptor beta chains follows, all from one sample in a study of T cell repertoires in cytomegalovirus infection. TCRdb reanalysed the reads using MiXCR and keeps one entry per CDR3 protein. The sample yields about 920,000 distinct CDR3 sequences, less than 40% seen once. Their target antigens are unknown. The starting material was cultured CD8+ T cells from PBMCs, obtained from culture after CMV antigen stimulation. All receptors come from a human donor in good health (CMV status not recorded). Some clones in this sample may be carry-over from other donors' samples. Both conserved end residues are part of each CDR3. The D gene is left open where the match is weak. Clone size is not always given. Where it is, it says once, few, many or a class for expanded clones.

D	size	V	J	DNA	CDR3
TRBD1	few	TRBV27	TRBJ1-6	TGTGCCAGCAGTACGGGACAGGCTGTTTCACCCCTCCACTTT	CASSTGQAVSPLHF
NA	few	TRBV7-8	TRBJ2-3	TGTGCCAGCAGCTTAGTGGGAGCTGGGAGTCGGGGCACAGATACGCAGTATTTT	CASSLVGAGSRGTDTQYF
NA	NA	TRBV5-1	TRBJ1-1	TGCGCCAGCAGCCCAATGGGGGGGGGCCTGATGAACACTGAAGCTTTCTTT	CASSPMGGGLMNTEAFF
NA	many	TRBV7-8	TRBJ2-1	TGTGCCAGCAGCGCTCGACAGAGCTCCTACAATGAGCAGTTCTTC	CASSARQSSYNEQFF
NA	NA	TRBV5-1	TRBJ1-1	TGCGCCAGCAGCTTGGATGCCAGTGGGGTCACTGAAGCTTTCTTT	CASSLDASGVTEAFF
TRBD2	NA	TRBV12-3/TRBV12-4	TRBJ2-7	TGTACCAGCAGTCCCAGCGGGGACTACGAGCAGTACTTC	CTSSPSGDYEQYF
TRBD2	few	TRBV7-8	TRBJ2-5	TGTGCCAGCAGCTCCCACCGGGAGGGGGGGCAAGAGACCCAGTACTTC	CASSSHREGGQETQYF
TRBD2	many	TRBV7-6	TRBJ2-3	TGTGCCAGCAGAATTAGCGGGGGGACCACAGATACGCAGTATTTT	CASRISGGTTDTQYF
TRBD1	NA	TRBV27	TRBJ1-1	TGTGCCAGCAGTTTCGGGACAGGGGAGAACACTGAAGCTTTCTTT	CASSFGTGENTEAFF
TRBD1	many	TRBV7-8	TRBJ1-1	TGTGCCAGCAGCCGAGCAGTGACAGGGCAGAACACTGAAGCTTTCTTT	CASSRAVTGQNTEAFF
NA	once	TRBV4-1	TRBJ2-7	TGCGCCAGCAGCCAGGCCAGGGAGCAAGTCTACGAGCAGTACTTC	CASSQAREQVYEQYF
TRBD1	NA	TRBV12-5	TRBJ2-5	TGTGCTAGTGGTTTTTGGACAGGGCTAGGGGAGACCCAGTACTTC	CASGFWTGLGETQYF
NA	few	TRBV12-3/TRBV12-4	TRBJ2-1	TGTGCCAGCAGTACCCCTCGAACTGGGGATGAGCAGTTCTTC	CASSTPRTGDEQFF
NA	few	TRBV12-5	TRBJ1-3	TGTGCTAGTGGTTTGAACACAGGGTCGGCTCTCTCTGGAAACACCATATATTTT	CASGLNTGSALSGNTIYF
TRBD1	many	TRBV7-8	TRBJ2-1	TGTGCCAGCAGCCCAGGGGCGGGACAGGGACACAATGAGCAGTTCTTC	CASSPGAGQGHNEQFF
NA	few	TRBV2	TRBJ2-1	TGTGCCAGCAGTGGGGTGGCGAAGCAGTTCTTC	CASSGVAKQFF
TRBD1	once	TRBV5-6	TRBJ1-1	TGTGCCAGCAGCCCAGGGGGCCGTGAAGCTTTCTTT	CASSPGGREAFF
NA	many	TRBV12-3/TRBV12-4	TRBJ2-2	TGTGCCAGCAGTTCATCCAGGGCCCCGGGGACCGGGGAGCTGTTTTTT	CASSSSRAPGTGELFF
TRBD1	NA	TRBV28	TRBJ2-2	TGTGCCAGCAGGGACAGGTCCGGGGAGCTGTTTTTT	CASRDRSGELFF
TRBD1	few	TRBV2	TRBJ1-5	TGTGCCAGCAGTGACGGAGACAGGGGGTGGTATGGCAATCAGCCCCAGCATTTT	CASSDGDRGWYGNQPQHF
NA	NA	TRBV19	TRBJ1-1	TGTGCCAGTAGTACCTCCCCGTTTGAAGCTTTCTTT	CASSTSPFEAFF
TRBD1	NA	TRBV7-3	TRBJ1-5	TGTGCCAGCAGCCCGGAAGTTCCTACCGGGACAGGGATCCTGAATCAGCCCCAGCATTTT	CASSPEVPTGTGILNQPQHF
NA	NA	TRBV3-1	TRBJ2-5	TGTGCCAGCAGCGGGGAGGGGGGACAAGAGACCCAGTACTTC	CASSGEGGQETQYF
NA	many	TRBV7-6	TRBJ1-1	TGTGCCAGCCTACCTTCAGAGGGGACTGAAGCTTTCTTT	CASLPSEGTEAFF
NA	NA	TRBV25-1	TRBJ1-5	TGTGCCAGCACCCCCGGGGGGGCCGGCAATCAGCCCCAGCATTTT	CASTPGGAGNQPQHF
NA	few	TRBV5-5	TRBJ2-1	TGTGCCAGCAGCTCAGGACCAGCCTACAATGAGCAGTTCTTC	CASSSGPAYNEQFF
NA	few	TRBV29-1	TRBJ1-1	TGCAGCGTCGGACTGGGGAACACTGAAGCTTTCTTT	CSVGLGNTEAFF
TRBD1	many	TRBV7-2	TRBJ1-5	TGTGCCAGCAGCATGACAGGGGGGGAGGGGCTCCTTAGCAATCAGCCCCAGCATTTT	CASSMTGGEGLLSNQPQHF
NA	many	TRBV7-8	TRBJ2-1	TGTGCCAGCAGCTTAGTCAACGCTCTGGGCCAGATCTACAATGAGCAGTTCTTC	CASSLVNALGQIYNEQFF
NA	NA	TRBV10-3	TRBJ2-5	TGTGCCATTCGCGGGGAAGGGTCCCAAGAGACCCAGTACTTC	CAIRGEGSQETQYF
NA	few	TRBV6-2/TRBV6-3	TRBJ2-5	TGTGCCAGCAGCACTCTATTAGGGATGGCAGGGGAGTACCAAGAGACCCAGTACTTC	CASSTLLGMAGEYQETQYF
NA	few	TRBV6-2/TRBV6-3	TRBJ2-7	TGTGCCAGCAGTTACGAAAGGAAGGGAACGCGGGAGCAGTACTTC	CASSYERKGTREQYF
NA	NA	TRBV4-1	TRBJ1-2	TGCGCCACCCGGGAAGGGTTTGGCTACACCTTC	CATREGFGYTF
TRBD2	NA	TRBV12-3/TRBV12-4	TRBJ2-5	TGTGCCAGCAGCTTTCGACTAGCGGGGGGCGGGGAGACCCAGTACTTC	CASSFRLAGGGETQYF
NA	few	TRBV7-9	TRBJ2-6	TGTGCCAGCAGCCGAGGGCAGGGATGGGGCTCTGGGGCCAACGTCCTGACTTTC	CASSRGQGWGSGANVLTF
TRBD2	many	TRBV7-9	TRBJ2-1	TGTGCCAGCACCCCCGATCCGGAACTAGCGGGGGGGCGCTCCTACAATGAGCAGTTCTTC	CASTPDPELAGGRSYNEQFF
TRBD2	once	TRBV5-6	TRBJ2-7	TGTGCCAGCAGCGCTCATGGGGGGGATTACGAGCAGTACTTC	CASSAHGGDYEQYF
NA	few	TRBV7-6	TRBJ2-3	TGTGCCAGCAGTCAAGGACGGACAGATACGCAGTATTTT	CASSQGRTDTQYF
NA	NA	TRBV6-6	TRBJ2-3	TGTGCCAACATCGGGGCTCCTTTGGCGCCAGATACGCAGTATTTT	CANIGAPLAPDTQYF
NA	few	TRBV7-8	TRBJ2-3	TGTGCCAGCAGCTCTCCTGGGTGGGGCCGGGATACGCAGTATTTT	CASSSPGWGRDTQYF
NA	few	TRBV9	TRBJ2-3	TGTGCCAGCAGCGTAGCTAGGAGGGGGGGAAGCACAGATACGCAGTATTTT	CASSVARRGGSTDTQYF
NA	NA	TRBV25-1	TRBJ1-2	TGTGCCAGCAGTGAATTCTACGACGTGAATGGCTACACCTTC	CASSEFYDVNGYTF
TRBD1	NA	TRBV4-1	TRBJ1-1	TGCGCCAGCAGCCAAGATCCAGACAGGGGGCGATGGACTGAAGCTTTCTTT	CASSQDPDRGRWTEAFF
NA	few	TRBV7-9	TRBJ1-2	TGTGCCAGCAGCTTCGAAGGGACGGACCCAAACTATGGCTACACCTTC	CASSFEGTDPNYGYTF
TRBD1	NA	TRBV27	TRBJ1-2	TGTGCCAGCACCTCCGGACAGGGGGCGTTAGATGGCTACACCTTC	CASTSGQGALDGYTF
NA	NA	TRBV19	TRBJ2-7	TGTGCCAGTAGTATTACACCCAACGAGCAGTACTTC	CASSITPNEQYF
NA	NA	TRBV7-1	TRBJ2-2	TGTACCAGCCCCAACGGGGGGCCCGCGAACACCGGGGAGCTGTTTTTT	CTSPNGGPANTGELFF
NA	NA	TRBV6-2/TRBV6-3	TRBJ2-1	TGTGCCAGCGGAACGTACGGCCCTAACAATGAGCAGTTCTTC	CASGTYGPNNEQFF
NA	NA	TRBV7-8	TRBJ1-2	TGTGCCAGCAGCTTAGTTAAGACCCGTGGAGAGGGCTACACCTTC	CASSLVKTRGEGYTF
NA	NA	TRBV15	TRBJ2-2	TGTGCCACCAGTCTCTTCTCGAACACCGGGGAGCTGTTTTTT	CATSLFSNTGELFF
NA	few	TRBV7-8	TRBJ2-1	TGTGCCAGCAGCTTAAATATACTCGACAGGACCTCTGGAAATGAGCAGTTCTTC	CASSLNILDRTSGNEQFF
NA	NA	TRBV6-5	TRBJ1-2	TGTGCCAGCAGTTATTTCGGGGCTAACTATGGCTACACCTTC	CASSYFGANYGYTF
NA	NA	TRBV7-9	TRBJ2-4	TGTGCCAGCAGCTTATCCGGGCAGGGGGGAAACATTCAGTACTTC	CASSLSGQGGNIQYF
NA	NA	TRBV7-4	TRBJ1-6	TGTGCCAGCAGTGCCGGGGGGTCACCCCTCCACTTT	CASSAGGSPLHF
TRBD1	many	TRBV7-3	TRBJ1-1	TGTGCCAGCAGCTCAGGGACAGCTGCTACTGAAGCTTTCTTT	CASSSGTAATEAFF
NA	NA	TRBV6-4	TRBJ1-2	TGTGCCAGCAGTGCGTCGTCGGAGGGATATGGCTACACCTTC	CASSASSEGYGYTF
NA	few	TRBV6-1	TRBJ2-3	TGTGCCACTCAGATCACAGATACGCAGTATTTT	CATQITDTQYF
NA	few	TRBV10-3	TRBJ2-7	TGTGCCATCATTTCGGACAGGGAGGGCGAGCAGTACTTC	CAIISDREGEQYF
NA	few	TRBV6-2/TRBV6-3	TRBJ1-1	TGTGCCAGCAGCTACCGGCAAGGGGTAGCGGAAGCTTTCTTT	CASSYRQGVAEAFF
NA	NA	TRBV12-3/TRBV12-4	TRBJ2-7	TGTGCCAGCAGTCCACCGGACGGCCCCTACGAGCAGTACTTC	CASSPPDGPYEQYF